This T cell receptor (beta chain) came from a study of blood T cells in healthy people across ages. It was with a sample-barcoded 5' primer and a J-beta primer mix that a second PCR of roughly 7 to 12 cycles was run. Per-sample output comprised a minimum of 3 million paired-end reads containing CDR3. TCRdb used MiXCR to reprocess the 5' RACE reads, holding one entry per CDR3 protein. The top ten clones hold roughly 20% of a sample with hundreds of thousands of distinct CDR3 sequences, about 62% of them seen once. Study-wide findings and caveats: Diversity figures based on one million T cells were deemed too low.

This clonotype was counted only a few times. The antigen is not known. The CDR3 consists of 11 residues. V was trimmed by 6 bases and J by 5 bases, leaving 5 bases between them. The germline V gene has CDR1 ENHRY and CDR2 SYGVKD. The chain couples TRBV10-3 to TRBJ2-1, with no clear D. The sequenced sample was blood. The clonotype originates from a man under 40 in good health. The CDR3 is CAIRGNNEQFF. The CDR3 DNA reads TGTGCCATCAGGGGGAACAATGAGCAGTTCTTC.